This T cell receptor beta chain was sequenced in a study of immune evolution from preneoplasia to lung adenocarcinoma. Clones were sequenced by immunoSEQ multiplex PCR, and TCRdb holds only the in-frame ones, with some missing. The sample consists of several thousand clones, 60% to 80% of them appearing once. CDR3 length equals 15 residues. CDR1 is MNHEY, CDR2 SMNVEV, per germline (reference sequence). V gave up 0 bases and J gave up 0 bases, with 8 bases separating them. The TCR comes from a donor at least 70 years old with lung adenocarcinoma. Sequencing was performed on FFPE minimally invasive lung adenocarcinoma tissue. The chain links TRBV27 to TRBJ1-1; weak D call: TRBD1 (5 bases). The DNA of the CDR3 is TGTGCCAGCAGTTTATCGGGGCCCCTGAACACTGAAGCTTTCTTT. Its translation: CASSLSGPLNTEAFF.